The entry that follows covers one T cell receptor beta chain sequence. This clonotype was observed a few times. Its antigen is currently not known. Base qualities are not provided; no much larger clone lies one nucleotide away. This sample is part of a study of T-cell memory formation after mild COVID-19 (dated by TCRdb to the early 2020s). Study-level background: TCR sequence clusters from the two donors were largely donor specific. T-cell clones expanding and contracting after mild COVID-19 in two donors were tracked by longitudinal TCRalpha and TCRbeta repertoire sequencing. The cohort was made up of two young adult volunteers, one female and one male, who were previously healthy. Study-wide conclusions, independent of this receptor: SARS-CoV-2 specificity was not confirmed for the second-wave clones peaking on day 37. Contracting CD4+ clones appeared mostly in the CM and EM memory subsets, whereas CD8+ clones were enriched in EMRA. Clones contracting from day 15 to 85 had balanced CD4/CD8 phenotypes, while a second wave expanding from day 15 to 37 was biased towards CD4+. The detection of some responding clones in pre-infection memory suggests that pre-existing cross-reactive memory T cells joined the SARS-CoV-2 response. The study covered only two mild cases, and larger cohorts including severe cases with pre-infection samples were considered necessary.

Ficoll-Paque density gradient centrifugation was used to isolate PBMCs. Reading from cysteine to phenylalanine, the CDR3 counts 15 amino acids. CDR3 DNA only is kept here, 45 bases in frame from base 1. The junction shows trimming of 2 bases on V and 0 bases on J, plus 10 bases between the germline ends. Taken from the germline V gene, the CDR1 and CDR2 loops are LGHNA and YSLEER. Sequencing was carried out with an Illumina NovaSeq 6000. cDNA libraries for TCRalpha and TCRbeta were prepared by 5'RACE using constant-segment primers, with sample barcodes and unique molecular identifiers added. RNA was extracted from every sample with Trizol reagent. The libraries were amplified in two PCR steps, and the second step added a second sample barcode and Illumina TruSeq adapters. Sequencing of the libraries was done on an Illumina NovaSeq, producing 2 x 150 bp paired-end reads. On the authors' methods: The reads were demultiplexed and collapsed into UMI-guided consensus sequences using migec v1.2.7. With mixcr v2.1.11, UMI consensuses were aligned to TRA and TRB V and J templates and assembled into clonotypes. A clonotype was counted as expanded or contracted only when both edgeR and NoisET called the clonotype significant, with the noise models trained on biological replicates. For edgeR calls, the cutoffs were a false discovery rate-adjusted p below 0.01 and a log2 fold-change threshold of 1. As an exploratory analysis of dynamics, max-normalized trajectories of the 1000 most abundant clonotypes were examined by PCA with hierarchical clustering. Separately sequenced CD4+ and CD8+ repertoires were used to assign the CD4 or CD8 phenotype of responding clones. The raw public data were reprocessed by TCRdb itself: fastp quality trimming at Q25, MiXCR clonotype calling, in-frame beta chains only. Each entry merges the rows of one CDR3 protein and shows their most common DNA and genes. It is TCRdb's table, rather than the study itself, that gives the V and J calls and clone size. The sample table records about 290,000 distinct CDR3 sequences; 15% of these occur just once. Roughly 20% of the sample lies in the top ten.

The chain is encoded by TRBV4-3 joined to TRBJ2-5, and possibly TRBD1, on 6 matching bases. This clonotype was sampled from a man between 18 and 35 years old who had mild COVID-19 (a few samples of this study predate the infection). The sample titles of this study are shuffled in the database, so cell type and time point are left out; the donor was told from shared clones. The material sequenced was PBMCs or a T cell subset sorted from them (not recorded which). The DNA sequence reads TGCGCCAGCAGCCAATCACAGGGCTACCAAGAGACCCAGTACTTC. Translation gives CASSQSQGYQETQYF.